This TCR beta chain is from a study of blood T cell repertoires in COVID-19 (dated by TCRdb to 2020 to 2022). With regard to the full study: Collaborator samples came from the United States, Italy and Spain and covered acute and convalescent phases of COVID-19. The prospective study material was composed of cDNA or gDNA derived from T cells, B-cell-depleted T cells, or PBMCs. Deeply sampled blood TCRbeta repertoires from subjects exposed to, actively infected with, or recovered from COVID-19 were included in the dataset. A freely available public database, intended as a resource for researchers studying the immune response to SARS-CoV-2, is where the repertoires were released. The samples were drawn from the first 160 participants of the ongoing ImmuneRACE study and from roughly 1,300 subjects provided by 6 global collaborators. A de-identified subject ID, COVID-19 status, age in years and sex were almost always included in the sample metadata. HLA class I and class II types, where available, came from metadata supplied by the sample provider rather than from assay-based typing. Broad study findings and their caveats: The quantity of clinical and demographic metadata differed by source and by participant and was supplied without curation.

About this clone: Its cognate antigen has yet to be identified. Base qualities were left out, and no much larger clone turns up one base away.

The immunoSEQ Assay, a bias-controlled multiplex PCR, was used to amplify TCRbeta CDR3 regions from genomic DNA. On the authors' methods: The number of nucleated cells in each sample was estimated by amplification of reference gene primers within the assay. To quantify the absolute abundance of each unique TCRbeta CDR3 rearrangement, sequence reads were collapsed and filtered. For each sample, productive Simpson clonality was calculated by taking the square root of Simpson's diversity index across productive rearrangements. Not all clones reach the TCRdb copy of this immuneACCESS table, which keeps in-frame sequences only. Checked studies attribute under half of the gap to unresolved V genes and leave the rest unexplained. The V and J calls and clone size come from that table; D and trimming were worked out from the DNA. The sample table contains about 260,000 clones; only one count was recorded for over 75% of them. More than 8.5% of the sample is taken by the ten largest.

One collaborating source in Seattle enrolled patients while the patients were actively infected and followed the patients over time throughout the course of disease. Whole blood was collected in K2EDTA tubes by collaborating institutions according to the institutions' own protocols. For TCRbeta analysis, collaborator samples were shipped as frozen whole blood, as isolated PBMCs, or as DNA extracted from either sample type. The origin of this receptor is a woman aged 70-85 years with COVID-19, enrolled during active disease. Sequencing used peripheral blood.

The CDR3 protein is CASRLQNNSPLHF. The bases are TGTGCCAGCAGATTACAGAATAATTCACCCCTCCACTTT. The chain links TRBV21-1 with TRBJ1-6; the D call TRBD1 from the table was never checked on the DNA. TRBV21-1 is a documented pseudogene. From cysteine to phenylalanine, the CDR3 is 13 amino acids long. Left in the record is the CDR3 DNA by itself, 39 bases read in frame from the first base.